Presented here are 6 T cell receptor beta chains from one specimen sequenced in a study of shared clonotypes between healthy human individuals. Here immunoSEQ multiplex PCR was the method, and the copy in TCRdb shows in-frame clones only, minus some. The table has about 680,000 clones, about 80% seen once; the top ten hold around 2%. The specimen sequenced was memory CD4+ T cells sorted from blood. Sample subset: CD45RA-negative fraction. The receptor set was obtained from a woman aged 30 to 39 in good health.

This chain links TRBV7-2 with TRBJ2-2, with 11 positions matching TRBD2. Germline V gives CDR1 SGHTA, CDR2 FQGNSA. After removal of 0 bases from V and 5 bases from J, the junction contained 2 bases not matched to a gene. The CDR3 length is 16 residues. The CDR3 DNA follows: TGTGCCAGCAGCTTAGCGGGGACTAGCGGAACCGGGGAGCTGTTTTTT. Protein sequence: CASSLAGTSGTGELFF.

The chain joins TRBV28 to TRBJ1-5; tentative D call: TRBD1 (5 bases). The CDR3 sequence is 15 residues long. Germline lookup yields CDR1 MDHEN and CDR2 SYDVKM. Between the trimmed V and J ends, which lost 3 bases and 0 bases, there was a span of 9 bases. This CDR3 is CASSFPQGSNQPQHF. Written as DNA, the CDR3 is TGTGCCAGCAGTTTCCCCCAGGGTAGCAATCAGCCCCAGCATTTT.

Comments on this clone: Other nucleotide sequences from this sample produce the same CDR3. V is TRBV2 and J is TRBJ2-1; TRBD2 aligns across 8 bases. From germline, CDR1 is SNHLY and CDR2 FYNNEI. The CDR3 has 15 amino acids. Trimming removed 3 bases from V and 1 base from J; junction bases left unmatched: 2. The CDR3 here is CASSESGSSYNEQFF. The CDR3, as DNA: TGTGCCAGCAGTGAGAGCGGGAGTTCCTACAATGAGCAGTTCTTC. Looking up the rest from reference TRBV2 and TRBJ2-1 gives the full variable domain: EPEVTQTPSHQVTQMGQEVILRCVPISNHLYFYWYRQILGQKVEFLVSFYNNEISEKSEIFDDQFSVERPDGSNFTLKIRSTKLEDSAMYFCASSESGSSYNEQFFGPGTRLTVL.

This chain links TRBV6-5 with TRBJ1-2; D gene unclear. Per germline, CDR1 MNHEY and CDR2 SVGAGI. This CDR3 has 12 residues. V was pared by 2 bases and J by 1 base, with 2 bases between. In DNA, the CDR3 is TGTGCCAGCAGTTACAATAACTATGGCTACACCTTC. Translated, it gives CASSYNNYGYTF.

About this clone itself: This sample also contains other DNA sequences that code for the same CDR3. The rearrangement joins TRBV5-1 to TRBJ2-3, with no clear D. The V end lost 4 bases, the J end lost 1 base, and 7 bases lay between the germline ends. The germline V gene encodes CDR1 SGHRS and CDR2 YFSETQ. The CDR3 covers 13 residues. Here the CDR3 reads CASSPDGTDTQYF. In DNA, the CDR3 is TGCGCCAGCAGCCCGGATGGCACAGATACGCAGTATTTT.

The rearrangement uses TRBV5-1 and TRBJ1-3, with D tentatively TRBD1 (5 bases). The CDR3 consists of 16 residues. With 4 bases removed from V and 0 bases from J, the gap between germline ends came to 14 bases. Germline assignment: CDR1 SGHRS and CDR2 YFSETQ. The CDR3: CASSPGPMHSGNTIYF. The CDR3 DNA sequence: TGCGCCAGCAGCCCGGGACCCATGCACTCTGGAAACACCATATATTTT.